A selection of T cell receptor beta chains follows, all from one sample in a study of metastatic and nonmetastatic thyroid tumors. TCRdb called clones again from the PCR reads with MiXCR. The sample has under 30,000 clones, about 15% seen once. Sequencing input: blood. All receptors come from a female donor with papillary thyroid cancer or a benign thyroid nodule (not recorded which). Some clones in this sample may be carry-over from other donors' samples. The CDR3 runs from the conserved cysteine through the conserved F or W. Each record gives: J gene, V gene, CDR3 protein.

J: TRBJ1-6
V: TRBV28
CDR3: CASSPRTGLNSPLHF

J: TRBJ2-3
V: TRBV30
CDR3: CAWSDLAGDFTDTQYF

J: TRBJ2-2
V: TRBV15
CDR3: CATSRDFGLPWVGEVTGELFF

J: TRBJ1-2
V: TRBV12-3/TRBV12-4
CDR3: CASSPRTGGYDGYTF

J: TRBJ1-4
V: TRBV4-1
CDR3: CASSPEPTNEKLFF

J: TRBJ2-2
V: TRBV30
CDR3: CAWSGTGVTGELFF

J: TRBJ2-2
V: TRBV19
CDR3: CASSWGTGELFF

J: TRBJ2-7
V: TRBV20-1
CDR3: CSARAIRDTTYEQYF

J: TRBJ1-2
V: TRBV7-2
CDR3: CASSSGLPRAYGYTF

J: TRBJ1-2
V: TRBV28
CDR3: CASRTGGSSGGYTF

J: TRBJ2-1
V: TRBV12-3/TRBV12-4
CDR3: CASSSQGEQFF

J: TRBJ2-2
V: TRBV19
CDR3: CASMVAGGRGTGELFF

J: TRBJ1-2
V: TRBV28
CDR3: CASSFQKEAGGGYTF

J: TRBJ2-1
V: TRBV7-3
CDR3: CASSLTLTPPQFF

J: TRBJ2-7
V: TRBV2
CDR3: CASRGGLQYF

J: TRBJ1-5
V: TRBV6-1
CDR3: CASIFRDSGLQPQHF

J: TRBJ2-7
V: TRBV27
CDR3: CASSGQESSYEQYF

J: TRBJ1-1
V: TRBV5-1
CDR3: CASSLGTMNTEAFF

J: TRBJ2-7
V: TRBV6-1
CDR3: CASSDGDGTGVEQYF

J: TRBJ2-7
V: TRBV14
CDR3: CASSPLAGGPIYEQYF

J: TRBJ2-7
V: TRBV5-1
CDR3: CASSLEGYTYEQYF

J: TRBJ2-7
V: TRBV28
CDR3: CASSLFYEQYF